The TCR beta chain under discussion was sequenced for a study of OX40 agonist ivuxolimab in advanced cancers. At the level of the study: Patients undergoing dose escalation presented with hepatocellular carcinoma, melanoma, renal cell or head and neck cancer.

Assay: immunoSEQ multiplex PCR; the TCRdb copy retains only in-frame clones and omits some. There are roughly 86,000 clones in the sample; 85% to 90% occur only once, and 6.5% to 9% lies in the top ten. This CDR3 is 15 amino acids long. The trim removed 6 bases at V and 3 bases at J, leaving 10 bases unmatched. Germline-derived CDR1 and CDR2 are MNHEY and SVGAGI. This clone has just one count. J is TRBJ2-7 and V is TRBV6-5; 8 nucleotides align to TRBD1. Material: CD4+ or CD8+ T cells sorted from blood, obtained in a trial of the OX40 agonist ivuxolimab. This sequence originates from an adult with an advanced solid tumor such as melanoma, head and neck, liver or kidney cancer. In nucleotides, the CDR3 is TGTGCCAGCAGGGCCTGGACAGGGTCTAACTACGAGCAGTACTTC. It codes for CASRAWTGSNYEQYF.